These T cell receptor beta chains were read from a single sample in a study of T cells in Graves' hyperthyroidism and ophthalmopathy. A single record per CDR3 protein comes from TCRdb applying MiXCR to the multiplex PCR reads. The table records 190,000 or so distinct CDR3 sequences, around 20% of them present only once. Sample: blood. The receptors originated from a man aged 35-49 years with Graves' hyperthyroidism. Each CDR3 is given with its conserved first and last residue. Fields, in order: clone size, J gene, D gene, V gene, CDR3 DNA, CDR3 protein. D genes are given only for firm matches. Clone size is given for some rows only: seen once, a few or many times, or a class if the clone is expanded.

abundance: many; j_gene: TRBJ1-5; d_gene: TRBD1; v_gene: TRBV2; CDR3nt: TGTGCCAGCAGTGGCCACGGGACAGGGGTTTTATATCAGCCCCAGCATTTT; CDR3aa: CASSGHGTGVLYQPQHF
abundance: -; j_gene: TRBJ2-2; d_gene: -; v_gene: TRBV6-1; CDR3nt: TGTGCCAGCAGTTCGACTGTTACCGGGGAGCTGTTTTTT; CDR3aa: CASSSTVTGELFF
abundance: many; j_gene: TRBJ1-1; d_gene: -; v_gene: TRBV28; CDR3nt: TGTGCCAGCAGAACAGGGAGCGGAGCTTTCTTT; CDR3aa: CASRTGSGAFF
abundance: many; j_gene: TRBJ1-2; d_gene: -; v_gene: TRBV7-2; CDR3nt: TGTGCCAGCAGCTTAGATGGGGTAGCTAACTATGGCTACACCTTC; CDR3aa: CASSLDGVANYGYTF
abundance: many; j_gene: TRBJ1-5; d_gene: -; v_gene: TRBV28; CDR3nt: TGTGCCAGCAGTGCGCCAGGGATACTTAGCAATCAGCCCCAGCATTTT; CDR3aa: CASSAPGILSNQPQHF
abundance: many; j_gene: TRBJ2-7; d_gene: -; v_gene: TRBV5-1; CDR3nt: TGCGCCAGCGGAACGGCAGGGCTAAGTTACGAGCAGTACTTC; CDR3aa: CASGTAGLSYEQYF
abundance: many; j_gene: TRBJ2-1; d_gene: TRBD2; v_gene: TRBV20-1; CDR3nt: TGCAGTGCTAGTTTTAGCGGGGGTTGGAATGAGCAGTTCTTC; CDR3aa: CSASFSGGWNEQFF
abundance: many; j_gene: TRBJ2-3; d_gene: -; v_gene: TRBV20-1; CDR3nt: TGCAGTGCTTTGGCCCAGCAGGGCAGTGATACGCAGTATTTT; CDR3aa: CSALAQQGSDTQYF
abundance: -; j_gene: TRBJ1-2; d_gene: -; v_gene: TRBV7-2; CDR3nt: TGTGCCAGCAGCTTAGGGATGGGACACGTCCCCAGGACCTTC; CDR3aa: CASSLGMGHVPRTF
abundance: many; j_gene: TRBJ2-3; d_gene: -; v_gene: TRBV20-1; CDR3nt: TGCAGTGCCCTAATACATGCAGATACGCAGTATTTT; CDR3aa: CSALIHADTQYF
abundance: -; j_gene: TRBJ1-1; d_gene: -; v_gene: TRBV6-1; CDR3nt: TGTGCCAGCAGAGACAGAGGCGGATTAACTGAAGCTTTCTTT; CDR3aa: CASRDRGGLTEAFF
abundance: many; j_gene: TRBJ1-6; d_gene: TRBD1; v_gene: TRBV5-1; CDR3nt: TGCGCCAGCAGCTTGGAAGGGCAGGGGGGCTCACCCCTCCACTTT; CDR3aa: CASSLEGQGGSPLHF
abundance: many; j_gene: TRBJ2-7; d_gene: -; v_gene: TRBV28; CDR3nt: TGTGCCAGCAGGCTCTACGAGCAGTACTTC; CDR3aa: CASRLYEQYF
abundance: many; j_gene: TRBJ1-4; d_gene: -; v_gene: TRBV28; CDR3nt: TGTGCCAGCAGTTGGGGGGGGAATAATGAAAAACTGTTTTTT; CDR3aa: CASSWGGNNEKLFF
abundance: -; j_gene: TRBJ1-5; d_gene: -; v_gene: TRBV7-6; CDR3nt: TGTGCCAGCAGCTTAGACCTCGGTCAGCCCCAGCATTTT; CDR3aa: CASSLDLGQPQHF
abundance: few; j_gene: TRBJ1-4; d_gene: -; v_gene: TRBV7-8; CDR3nt: TGTGCCAGCAGCCATCGGGAAAATGAAAAACTGTTTTTT; CDR3aa: CASSHRENEKLFF
abundance: -; j_gene: TRBJ2-2; d_gene: -; v_gene: TRBV7-2; CDR3nt: TGTGCCCGCGGTGCGGAGACGAACACCGGGGAGCTGTTTTTT; CDR3aa: CARGAETNTGELFF
abundance: many; j_gene: TRBJ1-2; d_gene: -; v_gene: TRBV7-2; CDR3nt: TGTGCCAGCAGCTCCGGACTCTTGGGGAGTGGCTACACCTTC; CDR3aa: CASSSGLLGSGYTF
abundance: many; j_gene: TRBJ1-5; d_gene: -; v_gene: TRBV7-9; CDR3nt: TGTGCCAGCAGCAACAAAGGCGGGCAGGGCGGTAGAAATCAGCCCCAGCATTTT; CDR3aa: CASSNKGGQGGRNQPQHF
abundance: many; j_gene: TRBJ2-3; d_gene: -; v_gene: TRBV12-3/TRBV12-4; CDR3nt: TGTGCCAGCAGTTTGGGGGGGGGGCAACCAGATACGCAGTATTTT; CDR3aa: CASSLGGGQPDTQYF
abundance: -; j_gene: TRBJ2-1; d_gene: -; v_gene: TRBV9; CDR3nt: TGTGCCAGCAGCGGGGCTGCGGGGGCTCGGTTAGGTGAGCAGTTCTTC; CDR3aa: CASSGAAGARLGEQFF
abundance: many; j_gene: TRBJ1-1; d_gene: -; v_gene: TRBV30; CDR3nt: TGTGCCTGGAGTGCCAAAAGGGACACTGAAGCTTTCTTT; CDR3aa: CAWSAKRDTEAFF
abundance: -; j_gene: TRBJ2-7; d_gene: -; v_gene: TRBV7-2; CDR3nt: TGTGCCAGCACCTCACCTGGACAGCCCTACGAGCAGTACTTC; CDR3aa: CASTSPGQPYEQYF
abundance: -; j_gene: TRBJ2-7; d_gene: TRBD2; v_gene: TRBV7-2; CDR3nt: TGTGCCAGCAGCGGAAGCGGACTAGCGGTAGCGGGCCAGCAGTACTTC; CDR3aa: CASSGSGLAVAGQQYF
abundance: many; j_gene: TRBJ1-2; d_gene: TRBD1; v_gene: TRBV2; CDR3nt: TGTGCCAGCAGACGACAGGGATCTGGCTACACCTTC; CDR3aa: CASRRQGSGYTF
abundance: -; j_gene: TRBJ1-1; d_gene: TRBD1; v_gene: TRBV5-1; CDR3nt: TGCGCCAGCAGCTACACCCGGGACAGACATTCGAACACTGAAGCTTTCTTT; CDR3aa: CASSYTRDRHSNTEAFF
abundance: many; j_gene: TRBJ2-3; d_gene: TRBD2; v_gene: TRBV2; CDR3nt: TGTGCCAGCAGTGGGACTAGCGGGGGGGCAGATACGCAGTATTTT; CDR3aa: CASSGTSGGADTQYF
abundance: many; j_gene: TRBJ2-5; d_gene: TRBD1; v_gene: TRBV6-1; CDR3nt: TGTGCCAGCATAAAGATTTTGGGACAGCAAGAGACCCAGTACTTC; CDR3aa: CASIKILGQQETQYF
abundance: -; j_gene: TRBJ1-1; d_gene: -; v_gene: TRBV7-9; CDR3nt: TGTGCCAGCAGCTTTGACGGCCCGAACACTGAAGCTTTCTTT; CDR3aa: CASSFDGPNTEAFF
abundance: many; j_gene: TRBJ2-1; d_gene: -; v_gene: TRBV7-2; CDR3nt: TGTGCCAGCAGGCTGGCGGGGGCCAACAATGAGCAGTTCTTC; CDR3aa: CASRLAGANNEQFF
abundance: many; j_gene: TRBJ2-3; d_gene: -; v_gene: TRBV30; CDR3nt: TGTGCCTGGAGTGTATACAGGGTTGGCACAGATACGCAGTATTTT; CDR3aa: CAWSVYRVGTDTQYF
abundance: -; j_gene: TRBJ2-3; d_gene: -; v_gene: TRBV7-2; CDR3nt: TGTGCCAGCAGCACCCCAGGGGTTCCAGATACGCAGTATTTT; CDR3aa: CASSTPGVPDTQYF
abundance: -; j_gene: TRBJ1-6; d_gene: -; v_gene: TRBV7-6; CDR3nt: TGTGCCAGCAGCACTCGACCAGGAGTGGAGTCACCCCTCCACTTT; CDR3aa: CASSTRPGVESPLHF
abundance: -; j_gene: TRBJ2-7; d_gene: TRBD1; v_gene: TRBV4-2; CDR3nt: TGTGCCAGCAGCCAAGTCTCTAGGGACAGCTCCTACGAGCAGTACTTC; CDR3aa: CASSQVSRDSSYEQYF
abundance: many; j_gene: TRBJ2-7; d_gene: -; v_gene: TRBV6-1; CDR3nt: TGTGCCAGCAGGAGCGACGGAACCTCCTACGAGCAGTACTTC; CDR3aa: CASRSDGTSYEQYF
abundance: many; j_gene: TRBJ1-5; d_gene: -; v_gene: TRBV20-1; CDR3nt: TGCAGTGCTTTTTTACCCAGCCGGGAGGTCAATCAGCCCCAGCATTTT; CDR3aa: CSAFLPSREVNQPQHF
abundance: few; j_gene: TRBJ2-2; d_gene: TRBD2; v_gene: TRBV7-3; CDR3nt: TGTGCCAGCAGCCCATTAGCGGGGTTTAACACCGGGGAGCTGTTTTTT; CDR3aa: CASSPLAGFNTGELFF
abundance: many; j_gene: TRBJ2-7; d_gene: -; v_gene: TRBV7-2; CDR3nt: TGTGCCAGCAGCTATACAGACTACGAGCAGTACTTC; CDR3aa: CASSYTDYEQYF
abundance: many; j_gene: TRBJ1-1; d_gene: -; v_gene: TRBV6-1; CDR3nt: TGTGCCAGCAGTGGAACAGAAGGGGATGAAGCTTTCTTT; CDR3aa: CASSGTEGDEAFF
abundance: many; j_gene: TRBJ2-3; d_gene: -; v_gene: TRBV5-1; CDR3nt: TGCGCCAGCAGCCCCAACACGGATACGCAGTATTTT; CDR3aa: CASSPNTDTQYF
abundance: many; j_gene: TRBJ1-1; d_gene: -; v_gene: TRBV13; CDR3nt: TGTGCCAGCAGCTTAGGGGCCGTAGGGGCTCGGGCTTTCTTT; CDR3aa: CASSLGAVGARAFF
abundance: -; j_gene: TRBJ1-1; d_gene: -; v_gene: TRBV30; CDR3nt: TGTGCCTGGATCGGGGGGAACACTGAAGCTTTCTTT; CDR3aa: CAWIGGNTEAFF
abundance: many; j_gene: TRBJ1-5; d_gene: -; v_gene: TRBV2; CDR3nt: TGTGCCAGCAGTCAGGGGACGGATAGCAATCAGCCCCAGCATTTT; CDR3aa: CASSQGTDSNQPQHF
abundance: many; j_gene: TRBJ2-3; d_gene: -; v_gene: TRBV11-2; CDR3nt: TGTGCCAGCAGCTTAGACGGATACACAGATACGCAGTATTTT; CDR3aa: CASSLDGYTDTQYF
abundance: -; j_gene: TRBJ1-2; d_gene: -; v_gene: TRBV28; CDR3nt: TGTGCCAGCAAAACATCTACTAACTATGGCTACACCTTC; CDR3aa: CASKTSTNYGYTF
abundance: many; j_gene: TRBJ2-1; d_gene: TRBD1; v_gene: TRBV12-3/TRBV12-4; CDR3nt: TGTGCCAGCAGTCCCGGACAGGGATTTGGTGAGCAGTTCTTC; CDR3aa: CASSPGQGFGEQFF
abundance: many; j_gene: TRBJ2-1; d_gene: -; v_gene: TRBV11-3; CDR3nt: TGTGCCAGCAGCCCGGGCTGGGGCAACAGTGAGCAGTTCTTC; CDR3aa: CASSPGWGNSEQFF
abundance: many; j_gene: TRBJ2-7; d_gene: -; v_gene: TRBV10-3; CDR3nt: TGTGCCATCAGCGGGACTTCCTACGAGCAGTACTTC; CDR3aa: CAISGTSYEQYF
abundance: many; j_gene: TRBJ2-1; d_gene: -; v_gene: TRBV5-1; CDR3nt: TGCGCCAGCAGCTTCTTCTACGGGGCCAACAATGAGCAGTTCTTC; CDR3aa: CASSFFYGANNEQFF
abundance: -; j_gene: TRBJ2-3; d_gene: TRBD2; v_gene: TRBV10-3; CDR3nt: TGTGCCATCAGTGGTTCACTAGCGGGGTGGGGGACAGATACGCAGTATTTT; CDR3aa: CAISGSLAGWGTDTQYF